The TCR beta chain described here comes from a study of blood T cell repertoires in COVID-19. Trimming took 3 bases from V and 0 from J, leaving 9 bases between them. Per the germline V gene, CDR1 is GTSNPN and CDR2 is SVGIG (reference sequence). The CDR3 is made up of 14 amino acids. Only in-frame clones appear in the TCRdb table, and some are missing; sequencing was by immunoSEQ multiplex PCR. The sample lists over 200,000 clones, 90% to 95% occurring once. Only one count was recorded for this clone. The sample was peripheral blood. The rearrangement uses TRBV30 and TRBJ2-1; D possibly corresponds to TRBD2 (6 bases). This sequence was found in a man aged 25 to 40 with acute or convalescent COVID-19. Here the CDR3 reads CAWSGGSSYNEQFF. CDR3 sequence (DNA): TGTGCCTGGAGCGGAGGGAGCTCCTACAATGAGCAGTTCTTC. Combining the CDR3 with reference TRBV30 and TRBJ2-1 gives the whole variable domain SQTIHQWPATLVQPVGSPLSLECTVEGTSNPNLYWYRQAAGRGLQLLFYSVGIGQISSEVPQNLSASRPQDRQFILSSKKLLLSDSGFYLCAWSGGSSYNEQFFGPGTRLTVL.